This paragraph covers one TCR beta chain sequence. The antigen is not known. Germline CDR1 and CDR2: ENHRY and SYGVKD. Trimming cost V 0 bases and J 3 bases; bases outside gene matches: 5. This CDR3 contains 17 residues. This specimen belongs to a study of PD-1 blockade in classical Hodgkin lymphoma. The table came from immunoSEQ multiplex PCR; TCRdb's copy has only in-frame clones and leaves some out. The sample shows 53,000 or so clones, more than 65% of them seen only once. There was relapse after autologous stem cell transplantation in every patient, and there was variation in brentuximab vedotin exposure. Findings of the study overall: Patients were excluded if nivolumab began under 1 year after ASCT (the autologous transplant). Relapsed/refractory patients reportedly had lower baseline diversity than newly diagnosed patients. With CD4+ cells, TCR diversity rose significantly by C4D1, but not with CD8+ cells.

The sequence was collected from a human donor with classical Hodgkin lymphoma. V and J are TRBV10-3 and TRBJ2-1, with 10 bases aligning to TRBD2. The sample in question was peripheral blood mononuclear cells (PBMCs), obtained at baseline. The CDR3 nucleotides are TGTGCCATCAGTGAGTCTTCAGCTAGCGGGGGCTACAATGAGCAGTTCTTC. Amino acids: CAISESSASGGYNEQFF.